These T cell receptor beta chains were read from a single sample in a study. TCRdb called the 5' RACE reads again in MiXCR, with one record for every CDR3 protein. The profile covers roughly 57,000 distinct CDR3 sequences, with around 21% appearing a single time and 2.5% to 4% taken by the ten largest. Sequencing was performed on tumor-infiltrating Tregs sorted from the breast tumor. These TCRs come from a female donor with breast cancer. The CDR3 runs from the conserved cysteine through the conserved F or W. D genes are given only for firm matches. Clone size is stated in some rows and not others, as once, few, many or a class when expanded.

J gene,D gene,V gene,clone size,CDR3 protein,CDR3 DNA
TRBJ2-1,TRBD2,TRBV5-5,few,CASSLAHGLAVNNEQFF,TGTGCCAGCAGCTTGGCCCACGGACTAGCGGTTAACAATGAGCAGTTCTTC
TRBJ2-7,NA,TRBV12-3/TRBV12-4,few,CASSPRVGEQYF,TGTGCCAGCAGTCCCAGGGTTGGCGAGCAGTACTTC
TRBJ2-1,TRBD2,TRBV7-2,few,CASSPKGLAGGREQFF,TGTGCCAGCAGCCCCAAAGGGCTAGCGGGAGGCCGTGAGCAGTTCTTC
TRBJ2-1,TRBD1,TRBV15,NA,CATSRAGWDRGVYEQFF,TGTGCCACCAGCAGAGCCGGTTGGGACAGGGGGGTTTATGAGCAGTTCTTC
TRBJ1-6,NA,TRBV20-1,few,CSARDLRGGSYNSPLHF,TGCAGTGCTAGAGATCTCAGGGGAGGCTCCTATAATTCACCCCTCCACTTT
TRBJ1-4,TRBD1,TRBV9,NA,CASSYRDRGRGDEKLFF,TGTGCCAGCAGCTACCGGGACAGGGGGCGCGGGGATGAAAAACTGTTTTTT
TRBJ2-1,NA,TRBV29-1,many,CSVDRQSSYNEQFF,TGCAGCGTTGATCGACAGAGCTCCTACAATGAGCAGTTCTTC
TRBJ2-3,TRBD2,TRBV12-3/TRBV12-4,few,CASTPGLAGITDTQYF,TGTGCCAGCACCCCCGGGCTAGCGGGAATCACAGATACGCAGTATTTT
TRBJ2-5,NA,TRBV7-2,once,CTSSLTGLPRGHETQYF,TGTACCAGCAGCTTAACAGGGCTCCCCCGCGGGCATGAGACCCAGTACTTC
TRBJ1-5,TRBD1,TRBV6-2/TRBV6-3,many,CASSSDRGSLYSNQPQHF,TGTGCCAGCAGCTCGGACAGGGGGAGCCTCTATAGCAATCAGCCCCAGCATTTT
TRBJ1-1,NA,TRBV20-1,NA,CSASKDSNTEAFF,TGCAGTGCCTCAAAGGACTCGAACACTGAAGCTTTCTTT
TRBJ2-5,NA,TRBV4-2,NA,CASSQDRARGTQYF,TGTGCCAGCAGCCAAGATCGGGCGAGAGGGACCCAGTACTTC
TRBJ1-4,NA,TRBV4-2,few,CASRIDESEKLFF,TGTGCCAGCAGGATCGACGAATCTGAAAAACTGTTTTTT
TRBJ2-5,TRBD1,TRBV7-3,few,CASSPGTALSTQYF,TGTGCCAGCAGCCCGGGGACAGCCTTATCCACCCAGTACTTC
TRBJ2-1,TRBD2,TRBV6-6,NA,CASSETSGSMYEQFF,TGTGCCAGCAGTGAGACTAGCGGGAGTATGTATGAGCAGTTCTTC
TRBJ2-1,NA,TRBV12-3/TRBV12-4,many,CASSSTNEQFF,TGTGCCAGCAGTTCCACCAATGAGCAGTTCTTC
TRBJ1-5,NA,TRBV6-1,many,CASKLSDTFFDSNQPQHF,TGTGCCAGCAAATTAAGCGACACTTTTTTCGATAGCAATCAGCCCCAGCATTTT
TRBJ1-1,NA,TRBV6-1,few,CASSIDVYRTEAFF,TGTGCCAGCAGCATAGACGTCTACAGGACTGAAGCTTTCTTT
TRBJ2-7,NA,TRBV5-1,NA,CASSLGSAVYEQYF,TGCGCCAGCAGCTTGGGTTCGGCGGTCTACGAGCAGTACTTC
TRBJ1-5,NA,TRBV20-1,few,CSARETSSRQPQHF,TGCAGTGCTAGAGAAACATCCTCCCGACAGCCCCAGCATTTT
TRBJ2-3,TRBD2,TRBV6-6,many,CASRSGTSTDTQYF,TGTGCCAGCCGTAGCGGGACCTCCACAGATACGCAGTATTTT
TRBJ1-1,NA,TRBV7-2,many,CASPELPAPEAFF,TGTGCCAGCCCCGAGTTACCCGCGCCTGAAGCTTTCTTT
TRBJ2-3,TRBD1,TRBV11-3,few,CASSARTGLTDTQYF,TGTGCCAGCAGCGCGAGGACAGGGCTCACAGATACGCAGTATTTT
TRBJ2-3,TRBD2,TRBV7-9,many,CASSFSLAGSTDTQYF,TGTGCCAGCAGCTTTTCCCTAGCGGGGAGCACAGATACGCAGTATTTT